These T cell receptor beta chains were read from a single sample in a study of blood T cells in healthy people across ages. MiXCR, applied by TCRdb to the 5' RACE reads, yields one record per CDR3 protein. In the table there are 1.5 million to 2 million distinct CDR3 sequences, 28% of which are singletons. The sequenced material came from blood. Receptor source: a young woman in good health. CDR3s include the opening cysteine and the closing phenylalanine or tryptophan. D genes are given only for firm matches. Part of the rows lack a size; the others show once, few, many or a class for expanded clones.

abundance: .; v_gene: TRBV29-1; d_gene: .; j_gene: TRBJ1-5; CDR3nt: TGCAGCGTTACCTCCAGGGAAGGTGAGCCCCAGCATTTT; CDR3aa: CSVTSREGEPQHF
abundance: .; v_gene: TRBV20-1; d_gene: .; j_gene: TRBJ2-7; CDR3nt: TGCAGTGCTAGAGTCTCGCTGTACGAGCAGTACTTC; CDR3aa: CSARVSLYEQYF
abundance: .; v_gene: TRBV11-1; d_gene: .; j_gene: TRBJ1-1; CDR3nt: TGTGCCAGCAGCCCCCGGAGGGGGGGAAGAACTGAAGCTTTCTTT; CDR3aa: CASSPRRGGRTEAFF
abundance: many; v_gene: TRBV25-1; d_gene: .; j_gene: TRBJ1-2; CDR3nt: TGTGCCAGCCGGTCCGACAGGAACTATGGCTACACCTTC; CDR3aa: CASRSDRNYGYTF
abundance: .; v_gene: TRBV18; d_gene: TRBD1; j_gene: TRBJ1-2; CDR3nt: TGTGCCAGCTCACTTTTACAGGGGTCGCGCGGCTACACCTTC; CDR3aa: CASSLLQGSRGYTF
abundance: .; v_gene: TRBV12-3/TRBV12-4; d_gene: TRBD2; j_gene: TRBJ2-3; CDR3nt: TGTGCCAGCACCCCCCCGGGACTAGACACAGATGCGCAGTATTTT; CDR3aa: CASTPPGLDTDAQYF
abundance: .; v_gene: TRBV2; d_gene: TRBD1; j_gene: TRBJ1-5; CDR3nt: TGTGCCAGCAGTCGGACAGGGCCTAGCAATCAGCCCCAGCATTTT; CDR3aa: CASSRTGPSNQPQHF
abundance: many; v_gene: TRBV5-1; d_gene: .; j_gene: TRBJ2-1; CDR3nt: TGCGCCAGCAGCTTGGTTGGGGGCGCTCTCAATGAGCAGTTCTTC; CDR3aa: CASSLVGGALNEQFF
abundance: .; v_gene: TRBV20-1; d_gene: .; j_gene: TRBJ2-1; CDR3nt: TGCAGTGGGGGGGGAGGACAGACGTACAATGAGCAGTTCTTC; CDR3aa: CSGGGGQTYNEQFF
abundance: .; v_gene: TRBV12-3/TRBV12-4; d_gene: TRBD2; j_gene: TRBJ2-3; CDR3nt: TGTGCTAGCAGTTTTCTCGCGGGAGTCAGGTCTAGCACAGATACGCAGTATTTT; CDR3aa: CASSFLAGVRSSTDTQYF
abundance: .; v_gene: TRBV14; d_gene: .; j_gene: TRBJ2-5; CDR3nt: TGTGCCAGCACATGGGCAGCCGGAGAGACCCAGTACTTC; CDR3aa: CASTWAAGETQYF
abundance: .; v_gene: TRBV12-3/TRBV12-4; d_gene: .; j_gene: TRBJ1-5; CDR3nt: TGTGCCAGCAGTTTTCTACAGCAGACAAAAAAGCATTTT; CDR3aa: CASSFLQQTKKHF
abundance: many; v_gene: TRBV5-1; d_gene: TRBD1; j_gene: TRBJ2-7; CDR3nt: TGCGCCAGCAGCATACAGGGGGCCTACGAGCAGTACTTC; CDR3aa: CASSIQGAYEQYF
abundance: few; v_gene: TRBV5-5; d_gene: .; j_gene: TRBJ2-6; CDR3nt: TGTGCCAGCAGCTCTGACACTTCTGGGGCCAACGTCCTGACTTTC; CDR3aa: CASSSDTSGANVLTF
abundance: .; v_gene: TRBV6-6; d_gene: TRBD2; j_gene: TRBJ2-7; CDR3nt: TGTACCAGTCAAACTAGCGGGGGGGAGCAGTACTTC; CDR3aa: CTSQTSGGEQYF
abundance: many; v_gene: TRBV5-1; d_gene: .; j_gene: TRBJ2-5; CDR3nt: TGCGCCAGCAGCTTCGCGGAAAGCCAAGAGACCCAGTACTTC; CDR3aa: CASSFAESQETQYF
abundance: few; v_gene: TRBV7-2; d_gene: .; j_gene: TRBJ1-5; CDR3nt: TGTGCCAGCAGCTTAGATCGGCAGCAGCCCCAGCATTTT; CDR3aa: CASSLDRQQPQHF
abundance: .; v_gene: TRBV7-9; d_gene: TRBD1; j_gene: TRBJ2-5; CDR3nt: TGTGCCAGCAGCTTGGACAGGGGGCCGGTAGAGACCCAGTACTTC; CDR3aa: CASSLDRGPVETQYF
abundance: .; v_gene: TRBV5-1; d_gene: .; j_gene: TRBJ1-1; CDR3nt: TGCGCCAGCAGCTTGGGTGACGGCCCGAAAGCTTTCTTT; CDR3aa: CASSLGDGPKAFF
abundance: few; v_gene: TRBV25-1; d_gene: TRBD2; j_gene: TRBJ2-3; CDR3nt: TGTGCCAGCAGTGAATATATTGGCGGGAGAACGCCAGATACGCAGTATTTT; CDR3aa: CASSEYIGGRTPDTQYF
abundance: many; v_gene: TRBV29-1; d_gene: TRBD1; j_gene: TRBJ2-7; CDR3nt: TGCAGCGTTGAAGTCCGGGACAGGGCCTACTACGAGCAGTACTTC; CDR3aa: CSVEVRDRAYYEQYF
abundance: .; v_gene: TRBV4-1; d_gene: .; j_gene: TRBJ1-1; CDR3nt: TGCGCCAGCAGCCAAGAGGGCAGGGGTTCGCCATCGGGAACTGAAGCTTTCTTT; CDR3aa: CASSQEGRGSPSGTEAFF
abundance: many; v_gene: TRBV12-3/TRBV12-4; d_gene: .; j_gene: TRBJ1-5; CDR3nt: TGTGCCAGCAGTTTATCTGGGCAGAGCAATCAGCCCCAGCATTTT; CDR3aa: CASSLSGQSNQPQHF
abundance: many; v_gene: TRBV29-1; d_gene: TRBD1; j_gene: TRBJ2-7; CDR3nt: TGCAGCGTTGAAGGATACCGGGACAGGGGCTACGAGCAGTACTTC; CDR3aa: CSVEGYRDRGYEQYF
abundance: few; v_gene: TRBV18; d_gene: TRBD1; j_gene: TRBJ1-6; CDR3nt: TGTGCCAGCTCATTGAGGGACAGGAGCTCCTATAATTCACCCCTCCACTTT; CDR3aa: CASSLRDRSSYNSPLHF
abundance: few; v_gene: TRBV12-3/TRBV12-4; d_gene: .; j_gene: TRBJ2-7; CDR3nt: TGTGCCAACAGTTCGCATCTACCCCGGCAGGGTCCCTACGAGCAGTACTTC; CDR3aa: CANSSHLPRQGPYEQYF
abundance: once; v_gene: TRBV20-1; d_gene: .; j_gene: TRBJ1-4; CDR3nt: TGCAGTGCTCTACAGGGACGAGAAAAACTGTTTTTT; CDR3aa: CSALQGREKLFF